This section outlines one T cell receptor (beta chain) sequence together with its context. Its antigen remains unknown. Per the original methods: A classifier of distant metastasis in papillary thyroid cancer was built from CDR3 differences (across clinicopathological groups). TCRdb re-analyzed the PCR reads using MiXCR. TCRdb's processing, not the authors' own work, is the source of the V and J calls. The repertoire holds about 3,600 clones, with about a third as singletons. Among the patients, none had received any treatment before thyroid surgery. This entry is derived from a study of metastatic and nonmetastatic thyroid tumors. Across the whole study: Malignant thyroid and benign thyroid patients provided blood and tumor or nodule tissue whose repertoires were compared. General study points: Patients with malignant thyroid tumors reportedly had significantly higher TCR beta diversity than those with benign nodules, in blood and tumor.

CDR1 and CDR2 (germline): SGHTA, FQGTGA. V was pared by 2 bases and J by 1 base, with 8 bases between. CDR3 length: 14 residues. The TCR was taken from a female donor with papillary thyroid cancer or a benign thyroid nodule (not recorded which). Some clones in this sample may be carry-over from other donors' samples. The chain combines TRBV7-3 with TRBJ1-1; perhaps TRBD1 as D (5 bases). Sequencing used adjacent normal tissue. The CDR3 loop is CASSLAGSNTEAFF. CDR3 nucleotide sequence: TGTGCCAGCAGCTTAGCAGGGTCGAACACTGAAGCTTTCTTT.